This entry concerns a single T cell receptor (beta chain). Antigen unknown. Clones were read by immunoSEQ multiplex PCR, and TCRdb kept only the in-frame ones, dropping some. The sample has about 35,000 clones, around 63% seen once. Between the trimmed V and J ends, which lost 3 bases and 7 bases, there was a span of 16 bases. CDR1 and CDR2 from the germline V gene are SGHNT and YYREEE (reference sequence). The CDR3 loop spans 14 amino acids. This sample was included in a study of vaccination effects on CD4 cells after COVID-19. Across the study: PBMC cultures contained around 2 million cells per well, approximately 10 IU/ml IL-2 and around 9.3 ug/ml peptides. Whole-study findings and limits: Clones induced by infection and by vaccine showed marked clonal contraction late after vaccination.

When ten to eleven days of culture had elapsed, CD4+ T cells were isolated. This sequence was found in a human donor who received a COVID-19 vaccine. This chain uses TRBV5-4 with TRBJ1-2; tentative D call: TRBD1 (5 bases). The sample was CD4+ T cells from PBMCs cultured without peptide, taken before COVID-19 vaccination. CDR3 protein: CASSWGLILGGYTF. Here the CDR3 DNA reads TGTGCCAGCAGCTGGGGACTTATACTGGGTGGCTACACCTTC.